The next 6 T cell receptor beta chains were all read from a single sample in a study of PD-1 blockade in classical Hodgkin lymphoma. Time point of the sample: cycle 4 day 1 (C4D1), after 6 weeks of nivolumab. Brentuximab vedotin exposure varied, and every patient relapsed after autologous stem cell transplantation. Sequencing was performed with immunoSEQ multiplex PCR; in TCRdb, only in-frame clones are kept and a portion is missing. The table lists 57,000 or so clones, nearly 90% of them singletons. This material consisted of peripheral blood mononuclear cells (PBMCs), taken before the fourth cycle of nivolumab. These receptors all come from a human donor with classical Hodgkin lymphoma.

The count of this clone is one. The sample has other DNA sequences that encode this CDR3 too. This chain joins TRBV19 and TRBJ2-7; no reliable D call. This CDR3 is 15 amino acids long. V lost 1 base and J 3 bases, leaving 13 bases between the germline ends. The germline gives CDR1 LNHDA, CDR2 SQIVND (reference sequence). CDR3 bases: TGTGCCAGTAGTATAGGCCAACAGACCAACTACGAGCAGTACTTC. Translating gives CASSIGQQTNYEQYF.

This clone turned up a few times. The chain combines TRBV7-9 with TRBJ1-6; D is perhaps TRBD1 (5 bases). Between the trimmed V and J ends, which lost 5 bases and 3 bases, there was a span of 8 bases. This CDR3 has 14 residues. Germline V lookup: CDR1 SEHNR, CDR2 FQNEAQ (reference sequence). CDR3 region: CASSGDGYNSPLHF. The CDR3 DNA is TGTGCCAGCAGCGGGGACGGCTATAATTCACCCCTCCACTTT. Combining the CDR3 with reference TRBV7-9 and TRBJ1-6 gives the whole variable domain DTGVSQNPRHKITKRGQNVTFRCDPISEHNRLYWYRQTLGQGPEFLTYFQNEAQLEKSRLLSDRFSAERPKGSFSTLEIQRTEQGDSAMYLCASSGDGYNSPLHFGNGTRLTVT.

A few counts support this clone. The CDR3 protein is CSVSIGTGRVYEQYF. For the CDR3, the DNA is TGCAGCGTCTCAATTGGGACAGGACGCGTCTACGAGCAGTACTTC. The chain uses TRBV29-1 and TRBJ2-7, with TRBD1 identical over 8 bases. The CDR3 is 15 residues long. Germline CDR1 SQVTM, CDR2 ANQGSEA. V trimming: 6 bases; J trimming: 3 bases; junction bases outside the gene matches: 13.

The chain combines TRBV27 with TRBJ1-1; tentatively, D is TRBD1 (5 bases). The CDR3 extends over 15 amino acids. Germline CDR1 and CDR2: MNHEY and SMNVEV (reference sequence). The V end was cut by 4 bases, the J end by 4 bases, with 16 bases between. The DNA of the CDR3 is TGTGCCAGCAGTTGGTTAGGGGCCGGGGTCACTGAAGCTTTCTTT. Its translation is CASSWLGAGVTEAFF.

The chain has TRBV5-1 and TRBJ2-3; D uncertain. The CDR3 extends over 16 amino acids. The germline V and J ends were trimmed by 0 bases and 0 bases, with 11 bases remaining between them. Looked up from germline, CDR1 is SGHRS and CDR2 is YFSETQ. For the CDR3, the DNA is TGCGCCAGCAGCTTGGTCGCAGCCACTAGCACAGATACGCAGTATTTT. Translated: CASSLVAATSTDTQYF. The full variable domain, in which reference TRBV5-1 and TRBJ2-3 provide the parts outside the CDR3, is KAGVTQTPRYLIKTRGQQVTLSCSPISGHRSVSWYQQTPGQGLQFLFEYFSETQRNKGNFPGRFSGRQFSNSRSEMNVSTLELGDSALYLCASSLVAATSTDTQYFGPGTRLTVL.

The table lists this clone with a count of one. The chain carries TRBV5-6 and TRBJ1-5; 7 bases agree with TRBD1. This CDR3 region has 14 residues. J gave up 7 bases and V 7 bases, and 11 bases lay outside the gene matches. The germline CDR1 and CDR2 sequences are SGHDT and YYEEEE. The CDR3 bases are TGTGCCAGCCTTTTGACAGGGTCCGGCCAGCCCCAGCATTTT. It encodes CASLLTGSGQPQHF.